Presented here are 12 T cell receptor beta chains from one specimen sequenced in a study of T cell repertoires in cytomegalovirus infection. MiXCR was run by TCRdb on the reads, yielding one entry per CDR3 protein. This sample yields about 900,000 distinct CDR3 sequences, of which around 29% are seen a single time; around 15% belongs to the top ten. Their cognate antigens are unknown. The sample in question was cultured CD8+ T cells from PBMCs, obtained from culture after CMV antigen stimulation. All receptors derive from a human donor in good health (CMV status not recorded). Some clones in this sample may be carry-over from other donors' samples.

This clonotype came up many times. This chain links TRBV7-8 with TRBJ2-1; 8 bases are shared with TRBD2. J was trimmed by 7 bases and V by 5 bases; bases with no gene match: 10. CDR1 is SGHVS and CDR2 is FQNEAQ in the germline V gene. The CDR3 is 15 residues long. CDR3 sequence (DNA): TGTGCCAGCAGCCCCTGGCCGGGGGGGCCAAATGAGCAGTTCTTC. Protein: CASSPWPGGPNEQFF.

CDR3 coding DNA: TGTGCCACCAGCAGAGCTAAATATCAGGGAGAGGGCACTGAAGCTTTCTTT. Amino acids: CATSRAKYQGEGTEAFF. This chain links TRBV15 with TRBJ1-1, with a possible D match to TRBD1 (5 bases). This CDR3 has 17 amino acids. Germline CDR1 reads LNHNV; CDR2 reads YYDKDF (reference sequence). V gave up 1 base and J gave up 4 bases, with 19 bases separating them.

This clonotype was counted between two and nine times. The chain uses TRBV10-1 and TRBJ1-3; D unresolved. The CDR3 has 17 amino acids. Germline CDR1 reads WNHNN; CDR2 reads SYGVQD (reference sequence). Trimming left V 0 bases short and J 4 bases short, with 16 bases between. The CDR3 DNA sequence: TGCGCCAGCAGTGAGTCGACGGGAACCCCCGACGGAAACACCATATATTTT. Translating gives CASSESTGTPDGNTIYF.

This CDR3 is CASTQRPTNEKLFF. Here the CDR3 DNA reads TGTGCCAGTACCCAAAGACCCACAAATGAAAAACTGTTTTTT. This chain connects TRBV19 to TRBJ1-4; D is undetermined. The germline CDR1 and CDR2 sequences are LNHDA and SQIVND (reference sequence). The CDR3 extends over 14 amino acids. V was trimmed by 7 bases and J by 5 bases, leaving 14 bases between them.

This sequence joins TRBV6-1 and TRBJ2-7; TRBD2 agrees at 8 bases. The CDR3 runs 15 residues. Trimming cost V 8 bases and J 5 bases; bases outside gene matches: 14. Germline CDR1 reads MNHNS; CDR2 reads SASEGT. In DNA, the CDR3 is TGTGCCAGCGAAAGGTCCGGGGGGGCCAGAAACGAGCAGTACTTC. Amino acid sequence: CASERSGGARNEQYF.

The count of this clonotype is one. The chain couples TRBV12-3 or TRBV12-4 to TRBJ2-2; the match to TRBD1 covers 10 bases. The V segment lost 6 bases and the J segment 1 base; nucleotides outside the gene matches: 5. The length of the CDR3 is 16 residues. The CDR3 here is CASRNWDRGNTGELFF. Written as DNA, the CDR3 is TGTGCCAGCAGGAATTGGGACAGGGGGAACACCGGGGAGCTGTTTTTT.

The gene calls are TRBV27 and TRBJ2-1; 8 positions match TRBD2. The CDR3 spans 18 residues. Looked up from germline, CDR1 is MNHEY and CDR2 is SMNVEV (reference sequence). V gave up 5 bases and J gave up 0 bases; unmatched junction bases: 12. The CDR3 protein is CASSVTPGGGFSYNEQFF. CDR3 DNA sequence: TGTGCCAGCAGTGTTACCCCTGGCGGGGGGTTCTCCTACAATGAGCAGTTCTTC.

This clonotype has a handful of counts. This sequence joins TRBV7-8 and TRBJ2-3; D ambiguous. V was clipped by 5 bases and J by 5 bases, with 20 bases between them. CDR3 length: 16 amino acids. In germline, CDR1 is SGHVS, CDR2 FQNEAQ. The CDR3 bases are TGTGCCAGCAGCCCTCCGTTCGTGGGGTTTTTAGATACGCAGTATTTT. Its translation: CASSPPFVGFLDTQYF.

This clonotype was observed many times. V usage is TRBV7-8 and J usage is TRBJ1-1, with D hard to call. V gave up 1 base and J gave up 0 bases, with 15 bases separating them. This CDR3 spans 17 amino acids. Looked up from germline, CDR1 is SGHVS and CDR2 is FQNEAQ. The DNA for the CDR3 is TGTGCCAGCAGCTTAGTTTTCTCTAGAGGGTTGAACACTGAAGCTTTCTTT. Amino acid sequence: CASSLVFSRGLNTEAFF.

This clonotype appeared a few times. The rearrangement joins TRBV15 to TRBJ1-1, with a weak D call TRBD1 (6 bases). The CDR3 has 17 amino acids. CDR1 LNHNV and CDR2 YYDKDF come from the germline V gene (reference sequence). Trimming took off 1 base at V and 4 bases at J, with 19 bases between the two ends. CDR3 loop: CATSRGPPEGVGTEAFF. The CDR3 nucleotides are TGTGCCACCAGCAGAGGCCCGCCTGAGGGGGTGGGCACTGAAGCTTTCTTT.

In its sample, this clonotype was seen many times. This chain connects TRBV7-9 to TRBJ2-2; 9 bases are shared with TRBD1. The CDR3 extends over 16 amino acids. CDR1 is SEHNR, CDR2 FQNEAQ, per germline (reference sequence). J gave up 4 bases and V 5 bases, and 8 bases lay outside the gene matches. The CDR3, as DNA: TGTGCCAGCAGCGCCCCGGGACAGGGTAGCACCGGGGAGCTGTTTTTT. It encodes CASSAPGQGSTGELFF.

The chain employs TRBV6-1 and TRBJ2-5, with TRBD2 as a possible D gene (5 bases). Germline CDR1 is MNHNS and CDR2 is SASEGT. The CDR3 extends over 10 amino acids. The CDR3 spells CVAGHETQYF. The DNA of the CDR3 is TGTGTCGCGGGCCACGAGACCCAGTACTTC.